These 28 T cell receptor beta chains share one sample of origin, sequenced in a study of blood T cell repertoires in COVID-19. The assay was immunoSEQ multiplex PCR, and TCRdb's table has in-frame clones only and misses some. Altogether around 250,000 clones are present, under 90% being singletons, with the ten largest covering roughly 3%. Specimen: peripheral blood. These receptors all come from a woman in her late teens or twenties with acute or convalescent COVID-19.

This clone has more than one count but fewer than ten. The V gene is TRBV21-1, the J gene TRBJ1-2. TRBV21-1 is deemed a pseudogene. The CDR3 totals 16 residues. The CDR3 reads CASSKGPAGPREGYTF. CDR3 coding DNA: TGTGCCAGCAGCAAAGGACCGGCGGGTCCTCGGGAGGGCTACACCTTC.

V and J are TRBV10-3 and TRBJ1-2; 8 positions match TRBD1. The junction had 6 bases not matched to a gene; V was cut back by 3 bases and J by 6 bases. The CDR3 has 14 residues. Germline-derived CDR1 and CDR2 are ENHRY and SYGVKD. The CDR3 spells CAISDTTGAHGYTF. The CDR3 bases are TGTGCCATCAGTGATACGACAGGGGCCCATGGCTACACCTTC.

This clone was observed a single time. The rearrangement links TRBV5-1 to TRBJ2-7, with a possible D match to TRBD1 (6 bases). CDR1 and CDR2 from the germline V gene are SGHRS and YFSETQ. The CDR3 extends over 12 amino acids. V was cut by 5 bases and J by 0 bases, with 6 bases left in between. CDR3 in amino acids: CASRQGSYEQYF. In DNA form, the CDR3 reads TGCGCCAGCAGACAGGGCTCCTACGAGCAGTACTTC.

This sequence joins TRBV18 and TRBJ1-1; D is perhaps TRBD1 (5 bases). The germline V and J ends were trimmed by 3 bases and 1 base, with 12 bases remaining between them. The length of the CDR3 is 15 residues. CDR1 is KGHSH, CDR2 LQKENI, per germline. CDR3 bases: TGTGCCAGCTCACCCCTAAGACAGCCGAACACTGAAGCTTTCTTT. It translates to CASSPLRQPNTEAFF.

This clone has just one count. This same CDR3 is encoded by further DNA sequences in the sample. The CDR3 spells CASSPGQNTEAFF. CDR3 bases: TGTGCCAGCTCTCCGGGTCAGAACACTGAAGCTTTCTTT. V usage is TRBV18 and J usage is TRBJ1-1; D is undetermined. Trimming took 6 bases from V and 1 from J, leaving 9 bases between them. The CDR3 consists of 13 residues. Germline V lookup: CDR1 KGHSH, CDR2 LQKENI.

This chain joins TRBV27 and TRBJ1-1; 8 bases are shared with TRBD1. Trimming took 4 bases from V and 11 from J; bases not matched to a gene: 6. CDR1 and CDR2 (germline): MNHEY, SMNVEV (reference sequence). This CDR3 region has 12 residues. The CDR3 DNA reads TGTGCCAGCAGTTCTTGGCAGGGGGCCGCTTTCTTT. It yields the protein CASSSWQGAAFF.

The rearrangement joins TRBV19 to TRBJ2-7, with 10 nucleotides matching TRBD2. V was clipped by 6 bases and J by 3 bases; unmatched bases: 17. Per the germline V gene, CDR1 is LNHDA and CDR2 is SQIVND (reference sequence). CDR3 length equals 18 residues. The CDR3 loop reads CASSQQSSGRAFFYEQYF. CDR3 nucleotide sequence: TGTGCCAGTAGCCAACAGTCCAGCGGGAGGGCCTTTTTCTACGAGCAGTACTTC.

This clone was seen once. V gene TRBV23-1 combines with J gene TRBJ2-7, with a weak D call TRBD2 (5 bases). TRBV23-1 is annotated as an ORF whose role is uncertain. Trimming took off 0 bases at V and 6 bases at J, with 15 bases between the two ends. This CDR3 is 15 amino acids long. CDR3 loop: CASSQSIPSEAEQYF. As DNA, the CDR3 is TGCGCCAGCAGTCAATCGATCCCTTCGGAGGCCGAGCAGTACTTC.

The chain uses TRBV4-1 and TRBJ2-5; 10 positions match TRBD2. Germline CDR1 is MGHRA and CDR2 is YSYEKL. Germline trimming cut 8 bases from V and 5 bases from J; bases unmatched to any gene: 8. The CDR3 runs to 14 residues. The DNA for the CDR3 is TGCGCCAGCGGCGCCGAAGCGGGAGGGGAGACCCAGTACTTC. Encoded protein: CASGAEAGGETQYF.

This clone was detected a few times. The chain has TRBV3-1 (or the pseudogene TRBV3-2) and TRBJ1-2; 7 nucleotides match TRBD1. J gave up 2 bases and V 4 bases, and 13 bases lay outside the gene matches. The CDR3 is 17 residues long. Germline CDR1 is LGHDT and CDR2 is YNNKEL (reference sequence). The CDR3 here is CASSRSSGTDSNYGYTF. CDR3 bases: TGTGCCAGCAGCCGATCATCCGGGACAGATTCCAACTATGGCTACACCTTC.

This clone was seen more than once but under ten times. The rearrangement uses TRBV19 and TRBJ1-1; no firm D call. With 0 bases removed from V and 1 base from J, the gap between germline ends came to 9 bases. CDR1 and CDR2 (germline): LNHDA, SQIVND (reference sequence). The CDR3 is 15 residues long. CDR3 DNA: TGTGCCAGTAGTATAGATAGGAGCCCGAACACTGAAGCTTTCTTT. Its translation: CASSIDRSPNTEAFF. The complete variable domain, with remaining parts taken from reference TRBV19 and TRBJ1-1, reads DGGITQSPKYLFRKEGQNVTLSCEQNLNHDAMYWYRQDPGQGLRLIYYSQIVNDFQKGDIAEGYSVSREKKESFPLTVTSAQKNPTAFYLCASSIDRSPNTEAFFGQGTRLTVV.

The chain carries TRBV7-2 and TRBJ2-1, with a possible D match to TRBD2 (5 bases). There are 13 residues in the CDR3. Germline CDR1 and CDR2: SGHTA and FQGNSA. With 5 bases removed from V and 10 bases from J, the gap between germline ends came to 15 bases. CDR3 nucleotide sequence: TGTGCCAGCAGCCCTTGGACTGCCCTCGAGCAGTTCTTC. Protein product: CASSPWTALEQFF.

The gene calls are TRBV24-1 and TRBJ2-1; the match to TRBD1 covers 9 bases. Germline CDR1 reads KGHDR; CDR2 reads SFDVKD. This CDR3 contains 18 residues. The J segment lost 2 bases and the V segment lost 5 bases, leaving 12 bases of the junction unmatched. This chain's CDR3 is CATSGRDRAQYPYNEQFF. The CDR3 DNA is TGTGCCACCAGTGGCCGGGACAGGGCACAATACCCCTACAATGAGCAGTTCTTC.

The chain combines TRBV6-5 with TRBJ2-7; 7 bases line up with TRBD1. This CDR3 contains 12 residues. Losses at the gene ends were 7 bases for V and 7 bases for J; bases not matched to a gene: 7. Germline CDR1 and CDR2: MNHEY and SVGAGI. The CDR3 nucleotides are TGTGCCAGCATTAAACAGGGGTTGGAGCAGTACTTC. It encodes CASIKQGLEQYF.

Written as DNA, the CDR3 is TGTGCCAGCACCATAACGACAGGAAACGAAACCATGAACACTGAAGCTTTCTTT. It encodes CASTITTGNETMNTEAFF. J is TRBJ1-1 and V is TRBV6-4; D possibly corresponds to TRBD1 (6 bases). Looked up from germline, CDR1 is MRHNA and CDR2 is SNTAGT. There are 18 residues in the CDR3. V lost 7 bases, J lost 0 bases, and 24 bases lay in between.

V usage is TRBV3-1 (or the pseudogene TRBV3-2) and J usage is TRBJ1-4; 9 positions agree with TRBD1. J lost 7 bases, V lost 6 bases, and 3 bases had no gene match. Germline values: CDR1 LGHDT, CDR2 YNNKEL (reference sequence). The CDR3 has 13 residues. DNA for the CDR3: TGTGCCAGCAGTCTGACAGGGGGTGAAAAACTGTTTTTT. The encoded protein is CASSLTGGEKLFF.

This clone was counted only a few times. This sequence joins TRBV19 and TRBJ2-3; TRBD2 matches 12 bases. The V and J ends lost 7 bases and 11 bases, in that order; junction bases with no gene match: 13. CDR3 size: 15 residues. The germline V gene has CDR1 LNHDA and CDR2 SQIVND (reference sequence). The CDR3 DNA sequence: TGTGCCAGTAAACTAGCGGGAGGCACCCAGACGGAGCAGTATTTT. Protein sequence: CASKLAGGTQTEQYF.

This chain joins TRBV6-2 or TRBV6-3 and TRBJ2-1; D perhaps matches TRBD1 (5 bases). In germline, CDR1 is MNHEY, CDR2 SVGEGT. The CDR3 spans 12 residues. Trimming removed 5 bases from V and 10 bases from J, with 12 bases in between. CDR3 coding DNA: TGTGCCAGCAGTCTCCAAGGGGTAGAGCAGTTCTTC. This codes for CASSLQGVEQFF.

The CDR3 sequence is CASSFRGQSKNIQYF. The CDR3 DNA reads as TGTGCCAGCAGTTTCAGGGGGCAATCCAAAAACATTCAGTACTTC. The rearrangement joins TRBV28 to TRBJ2-4; 8 positions match TRBD1. The CDR3 consists of 15 residues. The V and J ends lost 3 bases and 2 bases, in that order; junction bases with no gene match: 3. Germline loops: CDR1 MDHEN, CDR2 SYDVKM. The complete variable domain, with remaining parts taken from reference TRBV28 and TRBJ2-4, reads DVKVTQSSRYLVKRTGEKVFLECVQDMDHENMFWYRQDPGLGLRLIYFSYDVKMKEKGDIPEGYSVSREKKERFSLILESASTNQTSMYLCASSFRGQSKNIQYFGAGTRLSVL.

The chain joins TRBV19 to TRBJ2-1; 7 positions agree with TRBD2. V was pared by 5 bases and J by 7 bases, with 17 bases of the junction left unmatched. The CDR3 runs 17 residues. Germline lookup yields CDR1 LNHDA and CDR2 SQIVND (reference sequence). CDR3 sequence: CASSLPRPRGRQNEQFF. CDR3 DNA: TGTGCCAGTAGTCTCCCCCGGCCTCGCGGGAGACAAAATGAGCAGTTCTTC.

The chain combines TRBV6-5 with TRBJ1-6; D is ambiguous. The length of the CDR3 is 14 residues. Germline V gene data show CDR1 as MNHEY and CDR2 as SVGAGI. With 2 bases removed from V and 5 bases from J, the gap between germline ends came to 7 bases. The CDR3 DNA follows: TGTGCCAGCAGTTACGAGGGAAATAATTCACCCCTCCACTTT. As protein: CASSYEGNNSPLHF.

A few counts support this clone. J is TRBJ2-3 and V is TRBV19; 9 nucleotides agree with TRBD1. CDR1 LNHDA and CDR2 SQIVND come from the germline V gene (reference sequence). V lost 3 bases to trimming and J lost 1 base; unmatched junction nucleotides: 2. CDR3 length: 15 amino acids. The DNA for the CDR3 is TGTGCCAGTAGTATCCGGGACAGGGGCACAGATACGCAGTATTTT. Translated, it gives CASSIRDRGTDTQYF.

The rearrangement uses TRBV6-5 and TRBJ1-6; D perhaps matches TRBD1 (5 bases). Germline V gene data show CDR1 as MNHEY and CDR2 as SVGAGI. CDR3 length: 13 amino acids. V lost 8 bases, J lost 6 bases, and 11 bases lay in between. This chain's CDR3 is CASASGVNSPLHF. CDR3 nucleotides: TGTGCCAGCGCCTCGGGGGTTAATTCACCCCTCCACTTT.

The chain couples TRBV5-1 to TRBJ2-7; perhaps TRBD1 as D (6 bases). V lost 3 bases to trimming and J lost 6 bases, with 22 bases between them. This CDR3 has 16 amino acids. Germline V gene sequence: CDR1 SGHRS, CDR2 YFSETQ. The CDR3 coding sequence is TGCGCCAGCAGCTCAGAACCGGGACACAGTAAAATCGAGCAGTACTTC. Encoded protein: CASSSEPGHSKIEQYF.

The V and J genes are TRBV2 and TRBJ1-1; perhaps TRBD1 as D (6 bases). V was shortened by 0 bases and J by 11 bases, with 13 bases between the two germline ends. Germline V lookup: CDR1 SNHLY, CDR2 FYNNEI. The CDR3 length is 13 residues. CDR3 residues: CASSEARAGAAFF. The DNA of the CDR3 is TGTGCCAGCAGTGAAGCCCGGGCAGGGGCGGCTTTCTTT.

This clone occurred a few times. The chain couples TRBV7-2 to TRBJ1-5; TRBD1 agrees at 8 bases. The CDR3 consists of 16 residues. From germline, CDR1 is SGHTA and CDR2 FQGNSA. The V segment lost 2 bases and the J segment 2 bases; nucleotides outside the gene matches: 5. The CDR3 DNA follows: TGTGCCAGCAGCTTAAGGGACAGGATAGGCAATCAGCCCCAGCATTTT. Protein: CASSLRDRIGNQPQHF.

The chain joins TRBV19 to TRBJ2-7; tentatively, D is TRBD1 (5 bases). Germline CDR1 is LNHDA and CDR2 is SQIVND (reference sequence). The CDR3 is made up of 15 amino acids. Trimming took off 4 bases at V and 10 bases at J, with 23 bases between the two ends. CDR3 sequence (DNA): TGTGCCAGTAGTACCGACAGTAGACCTTCTACGAGCCAGTACTTC. It codes for CASSTDSRPSTSQYF.

The V gene is TRBV10-1, the J gene TRBJ2-3, with D hard to call. The V end was cut by 6 bases, the J end by 1 base, with 8 bases between. The germline V gene has CDR1 WNHNN and CDR2 SYGVQD (reference sequence). The CDR3 is made up of 13 amino acids. The CDR3 spells CASSVTGTDTQYF. The CDR3 bases are TGCGCCAGCAGCGTAACTGGCACAGATACGCAGTATTTT.